Listed below are T cell receptor beta chains from one sample, sequenced in a study of T-cell reconstitution after alpha-beta-depleted transplantation in children. TCRdb re-derived calls from the PCR reads in MiXCR, one entry per CDR3 protein. The sample includes about 370,000 distinct CDR3 sequences, roughly 20% of them seen just once. Source: PBMCs from the stem cell graft donor, taken from the stem cell graft. These receptors were taken from a human donor who donated a stem cell graft to a child with acute myeloid leukemia. CDR3s include the opening cysteine and the closing phenylalanine or tryptophan.

v_call: TRBV11-1
j_call: TRBJ2-1
cdr3_aa: CASSPEGLAANEQFF

v_call: TRBV11-2
j_call: TRBJ2-5
cdr3_aa: CASSLAAYETQYF

v_call: TRBV27
j_call: TRBJ2-7
cdr3_aa: CASSRPRGSSYEQYF

v_call: TRBV20-1
j_call: TRBJ2-7
cdr3_aa: CSARRGEGGFYEQYF

v_call: TRBV28
j_call: TRBJ2-1
cdr3_aa: CASRSRDWQFF

v_call: TRBV2
j_call: TRBJ1-2
cdr3_aa: CASSGTGGAGYGYTF

v_call: TRBV7-9
j_call: TRBJ2-4
cdr3_aa: CASRPYGQGLTKNIQYF

v_call: TRBV20-1
j_call: TRBJ1-5
cdr3_aa: CSASLVDNQPQHF

v_call: TRBV4-1
j_call: TRBJ1-1
cdr3_aa: CASSQRSGGGGTEAFF

v_call: TRBV20-1
j_call: TRBJ2-7
cdr3_aa: CSARPAADEQYF

v_call: TRBV28
j_call: TRBJ1-1
cdr3_aa: CASSLYASKSTEAFF

v_call: TRBV24-1
j_call: TRBJ2-1
cdr3_aa: CATSGGFSYNEQFF

v_call: TRBV7-8
j_call: TRBJ2-1
cdr3_aa: CASSYSGRDEQFF

v_call: TRBV12-3/TRBV12-4
j_call: TRBJ2-7
cdr3_aa: CASSLMSSYEQYF

v_call: TRBV5-6
j_call: TRBJ2-3
cdr3_aa: CASSSFQGSDTQYF

v_call: TRBV3-1
j_call: TRBJ2-5
cdr3_aa: CASSQGTTGETQYF

v_call: TRBV12-3/TRBV12-4
j_call: TRBJ2-7
cdr3_aa: CASSLNRREQYF

v_call: TRBV7-2
j_call: TRBJ2-7
cdr3_aa: CASTLQPDSGREQYF

v_call: TRBV24-1
j_call: TRBJ2-1
cdr3_aa: CATSDTGVEQFF

v_call: TRBV28
j_call: TRBJ2-2
cdr3_aa: CASSTLDRANTGELFF

v_call: TRBV29-1
j_call: TRBJ2-5
cdr3_aa: CSVERVTQYF